This T cell receptor beta chain was found in a study of radiation and T cells in renal cell carcinoma. Trimming shortened V by 0 bases and J by 4 bases, and 6 bases separated the two germline ends. CDR1 is SGHRS, CDR2 YFSETQ, per germline. The CDR3 covers 13 residues. Libraries were prepared by immunoSEQ multiplex PCR; TCRdb keeps only in-frame clonotypes and omits some of them. The sample shows 150,000 or so clones, 70% to 90% of them seen only once. This sample's time point: baseline pretreatment blood. Noted treatment: 15 Gy SBRT to primary tumor, nephrectomy 4 weeks later. The sample in question was blood, obtained from a patient whose treatment included radiotherapy and nephrectomy. This TCR was sampled from a woman aged 45 to 65 with renal cell carcinoma. The chain has TRBV5-1 and TRBJ2-3, with D possibly matching TRBD2 (5 bases). In DNA form, the CDR3 reads TGCGCCAGCAGCTTGGTCGGGGCAGATACGCAGTATTTT. Its translation is CASSLVGADTQYF.